What follows are 25 T cell receptor beta chains derived from one specimen sequenced in a study of T cell responses to AZD1222 COVID-19 vaccine (dated by TCRdb to the early 2020s). Preparation of the library involved the immunoSEQ multiplex PCR assay. The table comes from immuneACCESS by way of TCRdb, which keeps in-frame sequences with V and J called. Part of the clones is missing from these tables; in studies checked, under half for an unresolved V gene and the rest for unknown reasons. This sample holds 150,000 to 200,000 clones; about 91% were observed only once. The biggest ten clones account for 1% to 1.5% of the sample. The time point label for this specimen denotes: about 28 days (+/-7) after the second vaccine dose. This sample comprised peripheral blood, obtained 28 days after the second AZD1222 dose. Source of these receptors: an adult who received the AZD1222 COVID-19 vaccine.

This clone is a singleton in its sample. The chain combines TRBV5-5 with TRBJ1-4; D might be TRBD1 (5 bases). The CDR3 sequence is 13 residues long. Germline CDR1 and CDR2: SGHKS and YYEKEE (reference sequence). V shed 4 bases and J shed 7 bases, with 11 bases lying between them. In DNA form, the CDR3 reads TGTGCCAGCAGCCAGCGGACAACTGAAAAACTGTTTTTT. This encodes CASSQRTTEKLFF.

The chain combines TRBV4-2 with TRBJ2-2; the match to TRBD2 covers 13 bases. The J segment lost 3 bases and the V segment lost 1 base, leaving 5 bases of the junction unmatched. The CDR3 extends over 18 amino acids. Germline values: CDR1 LGHNA, CDR2 YNFKEQ. The CDR3 DNA is TGTGCCAGCAGCCAAGGACTAGCGGGAGGCCCCTACACCGGGGAGCTGTTTTTT. It translates to CASSQGLAGGPYTGELFF.

This chain joins TRBV6-5 and TRBJ1-4, with 7 bases aligning to TRBD1. The V gene's germline CDR1 is MNHEY and CDR2 SVGAGI. Trimming cost V 6 bases and J 8 bases; bases outside gene matches: 12. CDR3 size: 15 residues. For the CDR3, the DNA is TGTGCCAGCAGCTTTACTACAGGGGCTATGGAAAAACTGTTTTTT. Amino acids: CASSFTTGAMEKLFF.

This clone has more than one count but fewer than ten. The rearrangement joins TRBV3-1 (or the pseudogene TRBV3-2) to TRBJ2-1; D may be TRBD2 (6 bases). V was shortened by 1 base and J by 2 bases, with 12 bases between the two germline ends. The CDR3 spans 16 residues. The germline V gene has CDR1 LGHDT and CDR2 YNNKEL (reference sequence). Here the CDR3 reads CASSQGAGSTYNEQFF. CDR3 nucleotide sequence: TGTGCCAGCAGCCAAGGGGCGGGATCAACCTACAATGAGCAGTTCTTC.

CDR3 DNA sequence: TGTGCCAGTAGTATAACGAGCAGCTCTGGGGCCAACGTCCTGACTTTC. Amino acids: CASSITSSSGANVLTF. V and J are TRBV19 and TRBJ2-6; D remains unclear. V dropped 2 bases and J dropped 0 bases, with 8 bases sitting between them. Germline V gives CDR1 LNHDA, CDR2 SQIVND (reference sequence). The CDR3 length is 16 residues. The complete variable domain, with remaining parts taken from reference TRBV19 and TRBJ2-6, reads DGGITQSPKYLFRKEGQNVTLSCEQNLNHDAMYWYRQDPGQGLRLIYYSQIVNDFQKGDIAEGYSVSREKKESFPLTVTSAQKNPTAFYLCASSITSSSGANVLTFGAGSRLTVL.

This clone appeared once. The chain combines TRBV19 with TRBJ2-1; either TRBD1 or TRBD2 may fit D (6 bases each). The CDR3 has 15 residues. V lost 5 bases and J 6 bases, leaving 17 bases between the germline ends. Germline-derived CDR1 and CDR2 are LNHDA and SQIVND (reference sequence). CDR3 in amino acids: CASSLTRGVRNEQFF. The CDR3 DNA is TGTGCCAGTAGTTTGACAAGGGGGGTTCGCAATGAGCAGTTCTTC.

The chain is built from TRBV5-5 and TRBJ1-6, with D perhaps TRBD1 (5 bases). The germline V gene encodes CDR1 SGHKS and CDR2 YYEKEE (reference sequence). V was trimmed by 4 bases and J by 5 bases, leaving 16 bases between them. This CDR3 contains 16 residues. DNA of the CDR3: TGTGCCAGCAGCGACCATGGGGGTGTGGATAATTCACCCCTCCACTTT. Translated: CASSDHGGVDNSPLHF.

The V and J genes are TRBV6-2 or TRBV6-3 and TRBJ2-2; D might be TRBD2 (6 bases). V gave up 3 bases and J gave up 0 bases, with 8 bases separating them. The V gene's germline CDR1 is MNHEY and CDR2 SVGEGT. The CDR3 extends over 15 amino acids. This CDR3 is CASSYSGANTGELFF. The CDR3 region has the DNA TGTGCCAGCAGTTATAGCGGCGCGAACACCGGGGAGCTGTTTTTT.

This chain links TRBV6-5 with TRBJ1-6; D is possibly TRBD1 (5 bases). CDR1 and CDR2 (germline): MNHEY, SVGAGI. The CDR3 runs 13 residues. Trimming pared 6 bases from V and 7 bases from J, leaving 10 bases between. CDR3 region: CASRQGANSPLHF. CDR3 coding DNA: TGTGCCAGCAGACAAGGGGCGAATTCACCCCTCCACTTT.

This rearrangement joins TRBV6-4 to TRBJ1-1, with D hard to call. Deletions cut 3 bases from V and 11 bases from J, with 16 bases between. The CDR3 is 13 residues long. The germline gives CDR1 MRHNA, CDR2 SNTAGT. The CDR3 region has the DNA TGTGCCAGCAGTGAGACCATAGGAGGGTGGGCTTTCTTT. This codes for CASSETIGGWAFF.

The chain combines TRBV18 with TRBJ2-7; no firm D call. This CDR3 spans 15 amino acids. CDR1 and CDR2 from the germline V gene are KGHSH and LQKENI. V lost 2 bases and J lost 0, with 11 bases in between. As DNA, the CDR3 is TGTGCCAGCTCACCAAATACGGCGAGCTCCTACGAGCAGTACTTC. Translation: CASSPNTASSYEQYF.

This clone has a single count. The V gene is TRBV7-9, the J gene TRBJ1-3, with D perhaps matching TRBD1 (5 bases). There are 14 residues in the CDR3. Germline V gene sequence: CDR1 SEHNR, CDR2 FQNEAQ (reference sequence). Deletions cut 3 bases from V and 2 bases from J, with 8 bases between. The CDR3 protein is CASSLSGPGNTIYF. Here the CDR3 DNA reads TGTGCCAGCAGCTTGTCGGGACCTGGAAACACCATATATTTT.

This chain uses TRBV6-5 with TRBJ1-2; maybe TRBD1 (6 bases). Per the germline V gene, CDR1 is MNHEY and CDR2 is SVGAGI. CDR3 size: 15 residues. The ends were cut back, 5 bases at V and 3 bases at J, with 16 bases in the middle. This chain's CDR3 is CASSIAGAEDYGYTF. CDR3 DNA sequence: TGTGCCAGCAGTATAGCAGGGGCGGAGGACTATGGCTACACCTTC.

The rearrangement links TRBV28 to TRBJ1-2; D call uncertain. Germline values: CDR1 MDHEN, CDR2 SYDVKM. The CDR3 is made up of 12 amino acids. V lost 6 bases and J lost 6, with 11 bases in between. CDR3 DNA sequence: TGTGCCAGCAGCTTCTGGATTGATGGCTACACCTTC. This translates into CASSFWIDGYTF.

A single count supports this clone. The V call is TRBV18, the J call TRBJ2-6; a weak D match, TRBD2 (6 bases). In germline, CDR1 is KGHSH, CDR2 LQKENI. The V and J ends lost 4 bases and 0 bases respectively, with 16 bases between them. CDR3 length: 18 residues. The CDR3 here is CASSREMEGSSGANVLTF. CDR3 in DNA: TGTGCCAGCTCACGGGAAATGGAGGGGAGCTCTGGGGCCAACGTCCTGACTTTC.

CDR3 sequence (DNA): TGTGCCAGCTCTCCTAACCGGGACAGGGTCACCGGGGAGCTGTTTTTT. This codes for CASSPNRDRVTGELFF. The chain has TRBV18 and TRBJ2-2, with 9 nucleotides matching TRBD1. The CDR3 is made up of 16 amino acids. CDR1 and CDR2 (germline): KGHSH, LQKENI. The V gene end was trimmed by 6 bases and the J gene end by 4 bases; junction bases not matched to a gene: 9.

The rearrangement links TRBV11-2 to TRBJ1-2; possible D gene TRBD1, 6 bases. CDR1 and CDR2 from the germline V gene are SGHAT and FQNNGV. Trimming took off 5 bases at V and 5 bases at J, with 9 bases between the two ends. This CDR3 has 12 amino acids. CDR3 sequence reads: CASSPQGYGYTF. The CDR3 DNA reads TGTGCCAGCAGCCCCCAGGGGTATGGCTACACCTTC.

CDR3 sequence: CASKPGSSSYEQYF. The CDR3 DNA sequence: TGTGCCAGCAAACCGGGTTCCAGCTCCTACGAGCAGTACTTC. The genes are TRBV28 and TRBJ2-7, with D unresolved. V lost 7 bases and J 0 bases, leaving 13 bases between the germline ends. In germline, CDR1 is MDHEN, CDR2 SYDVKM. This CDR3 is built from 14 residues.

The chain is built from TRBV7-2 and TRBJ2-2; D is uncertain. This CDR3 is 15 amino acids long. V shed 5 bases and J shed 3 bases, with 13 bases lying between them. Germline CDR1 reads SGHTA; CDR2 reads FQGNSA. CDR3 DNA: TGTGCCAGCAGCCAACTTTCAATGGACACCGGGGAGCTGTTTTTT. Translation gives CASSQLSMDTGELFF. The full variable domain, its missing parts supplied by reference TRBV7-2 and TRBJ2-2, is GAGVSQSPSNKVTEKGKDVELRCDPISGHTALYWYRQSLGQGLEFLIYFQGNSAPDKSGLPSDRFSAERTGGSVSTLTIQRTQQEDSAVYLCASSQLSMDTGELFFGEGSRLTVL.

The chain combines TRBV2 with TRBJ2-3; 9 nucleotides line up with TRBD2. The CDR3 has 16 amino acids. CDR1 is SNHLY and CDR2 is FYNNEI in the germline V gene. Trimming removed 2 bases from V and 3 bases from J; junction bases left unmatched: 6. CDR3 sequence (DNA): TGTGCCAGCAGTGAAAGAGTGAGCGGGGGGACAGATACGCAGTATTTT. This sequence encodes CASSERVSGGTDTQYF.

The gene calls are TRBV2 and TRBJ1-1; D gene unclear. This CDR3 spans 13 amino acids. Deletions cut 7 bases from V and 1 base from J, with 10 bases between. The germline V gene has CDR1 SNHLY and CDR2 FYNNEI. The CDR3 coding sequence is TGTGCCAGCACTCGGACCGCGAACACTGAAGCTTTCTTT. Its translation: CASTRTANTEAFF.

The chain uses TRBV25-1 and TRBJ1-1; possible D gene TRBD1, 6 bases. The V gene lost 5 bases and the J gene lost 10 bases, with 14 bases spanning the gap. Germline V gene lookup returns CDR1 MGHDK and CDR2 SYGVNS. The CDR3 contains 12 residues. The CDR3 sequence is CASSRGAEGAFF. CDR3 bases: TGTGCCAGCAGTAGGGGGGCAGAGGGAGCTTTCTTT.

The V and J genes are TRBV19 and TRBJ1-3; D perhaps matches TRBD1 (6 bases). The CDR3 has 17 residues. The ends were cut back, 6 bases at V and 0 bases at J, with 18 bases in the middle. Germline CDR1 and CDR2: LNHDA and SQIVND (reference sequence). The CDR3 here is CASSRRRTDLSGNTIYF. In DNA form, the CDR3 reads TGTGCCAGTAGCCGCCGCCGGACAGACCTCTCTGGAAACACCATATATTTT.

Points on this clone: One end of the junction does not line up with germline, which may come from a read error. This chain joins TRBV19 and TRBJ1-6; tentative D call: TRBD1 (6 bases). Germline assignment: CDR1 LNHDA and CDR2 SQIVND (reference sequence). The CDR3 is 14 amino acids. The CDR3 DNA reads TGTGCCAGTGGGTACAGGGAAATTAATACACCCCTCCACTTT. Translated: CASGYREINTPLHF. Drawing the rest from reference TRBV19 and TRBJ1-6, the complete variable domain is DGGITQSPKYLFRKEGQNVTLSCEQNLNHDAMYWYRQDPGQGLRLIYYSQIVNDFQKGDIAEGYSVSREKKESFPLTVTSAQKNPTAFYLCASGYREINTPLHFGNGTRLTVT.

The chain couples TRBV7-2 to TRBJ1-3, with a weak D call TRBD1 (5 bases). The CDR3 totals 16 residues. V was clipped by 1 base and J by 0 bases, with 10 bases between them. CDR1 is SGHTA and CDR2 is FQGNSA in the germline V gene. This chain's CDR3 is CASSLEPGHSGNTIYF. CDR3 DNA: TGTGCCAGCAGCTTAGAGCCGGGGCACTCTGGAAACACCATATATTTT.